This T cell receptor (beta chain) was obtained from a study of blood T cell repertoires in COVID-19. Study in general: Whether acute or convalescent, the COVID-19 samples came from the United States, Italy and Spain.

Method: immunoSEQ multiplex PCR; TCRdb's copy keeps in-frame clones and lacks some. The sample has approximately 240,000 clones, 84% seen once. V was pared by 7 bases and J by 5 bases, with 14 bases between. CDR3 length: 13 amino acids. Per the germline V gene, CDR1 is SQVTM and CDR2 is ANQGSEA. The sequence was obtained from a man aged 45-65 years with acute or convalescent COVID-19. The sample consisted of peripheral blood. V usage is TRBV29-1 and J usage is TRBJ1-4; no definite D call. This CDR3 is CSADSTGNEKLFF. The CDR3 region has the DNA TGCAGCGCGGACTCCACCGGGAATGAAAAACTGTTTTTT.